This T cell receptor (beta chain) was recorded in a study of OX40 agonist ivuxolimab in advanced cancers. Across the whole study: Under the entry rules, prior anti-PD-1, anti-PD-L1 or anti-CTLA-4 therapy was allowed, and around 40% had some.

Sequenced by immunoSEQ multiplex PCR; TCRdb stores in-frame clones only, minus some. The table records tens of thousands of clones, roughly 91% of them present only once. In the case of this clone: The antigen is undetermined.

CDR1 is SGHDN and CDR2 is FVKESK in the germline V gene. The ends were cut back, 0 bases at V and 1 base at J, with 7 bases in the middle. The CDR3 extends over 14 amino acids. Overall study results and limits: Clonal expansion in partial responders at 0.1-3.0 mg/kg ranked among the lowest. The study did not work out the antigen specificity of the expanded peripheral T cells. Clones of CD4+ and CD8+ blood T cells grew by week 6 at doses of 0.1 to 3.0 mg/kg.

V is TRBV14 and J is TRBJ2-7, with D hard to call. The receptor's source is an adult with an advanced solid tumor such as melanoma, head and neck, liver or kidney cancer. The sample in question was CD4+ or CD8+ T cells sorted from blood, obtained in a trial of the OX40 agonist ivuxolimab. The CDR3 sequence: CASSQEPGSYEQYF. As DNA, the CDR3 is TGTGCCAGCAGCCAAGAACCGGGTTCCTACGAGCAGTACTTC.